What follows describes a single T cell receptor (beta chain). This receptor's antigen is unknown. Per-base quality was not reported, and no clone a single base away is much larger than it. Healthy HIV-negative adults with no recently reported acute infections or vaccinations were included as donors. Every donor was a Caucasian adult living in Nashville, Tennessee, USA. CD4+ T cells were enriched through magnetic negative selection, after which naive cells were positively selected on CD45RA and the remaining negative fraction served as the memory subset. After blood collection by leukapheresis, PBMCs were isolated using Ficoll-Histopaque density gradient centrifugation and then cryopreserved in the vapor phase of liquid nitrogen. Analytical flow cytometry was used to check the purity and quantity of each magnetically sorted T cell population. Genomic DNA was isolated from every sorted fraction and measured by UV absorbance on a Nanodrop 2000c.

This record belongs to a study of shared clonotypes between healthy human individuals (dated by TCRdb to 2020 to 2021). As for the study more broadly: The cohort comprised two women and a few men aged 18 to 49 years. Per donor, three plates each were used for CD4 naive and CD4 memory, two for CD8 naive, and one for CD8 memory. Blood TCR repertoires of roughly 5 healthy adults were deeply sequenced to estimate repertoire size and the extent of clonotype sharing between individuals. To increase sequencing depth and limit assay-specific biases, different laboratories used diverse techniques to prepare libraries and sequence TCR repertoires. Per donor, leukapheresis produced somewhere between about 0.8 and 9 billion PBMCs. On the study overall, not on this receptor specifically: Sharing across four donors was observed for about 5% of naive CD4, less than 4% of naive CD8, 2.3% of memory CD4, and around 0.42% of memory CD8 clonotypes. Compared with non-shared clonotypes, clonotypes shared by all four sorted-subset donors had higher generation probabilities. Because the study included a small number of donors, the genetic and exposure-history diversity represented was limited. Sampling was restricted to blood, and TCR repertoires in tissue are likely to differ from TCR repertoires in blood. Incomplete sequencing was indicated by rarefaction of sorted-subset datasets, despite the large sequencing depth. Larger estimated clonotype richness was generally found for naive subsets than for memory subsets. Pairwise subsampling led to the expectation that sequencing depth would affect the degree of clonotype sharing among donors.

The CDR3 has 15 amino acids, counting the end cysteine and phenylalanine. This entry keeps only the CDR3 DNA: 45 bases, framed from base 1. From the germline V gene, CDR1 is SGHRS and CDR2 is YFSETQ. Compared with germline, V lacks 7 bases and J lacks 1 base; bases without a gene match: 5. Using the deep immunoSEQ assay, TCR CDR3 regions were amplified from genomic DNA by multiplex PCR. Extracted genomic DNA from each cell subset was spread evenly across all wells of several immunoSEQ 96-well plates, with each plate serving as a replicate. For sorted subsets, approximately 190 ng genomic DNA, equal to 25,000 to 35,000 T cell genomes, was loaded into each replicate PCR. The purified libraries were quantified using a Qubit 3.0 fluorometer, sized with a Bioanalyzer 2100, and then quantified again using the KAPA Library Quantification kit. Every immunoSEQ 96-well plate was sequenced on a separate single-read 150-cycle Illumina NextSeq 550 flow cell. Regarding the original processing steps: Because only junctional sequences without quality scores were contained in the immunoSEQ output, filtering matching that applied to full-length reads could not be performed. To assign V/J genes and CDR3, sequences were annotated using PyIR, a Python wrapper for IgBLAST v1.9, with IMGT germline references. Reads were filtered out if the reads had weak V/J assignments (E-value above 1e-6), no CDR3, stop codons, out-of-frame junctions, or ambiguous translated residues. V3J clonotypes were defined as sequences sharing an identical inferred V gene, J gene, and CDR3 amino acid sequence. Percentage overlap between repertoires was calculated by dividing the number of shared unique clonotypes by the size of the smaller repertoire. Repertoire richness was assessed with RTK rarefaction, the Chao1 estimator, and Recon v2.1 estimates of unobserved clonotypes. Generation probabilities for all TCRbeta clonotypes obtained by the gDNA method from a few donors were computed using OLGA. TCRdb obtained this table from immuneACCESS and retained in-frame rearrangements with V and J assigned. These tables miss some clones; where compared with another copy, unresolved V genes account for less than half of the shortfall, and the remainder is unexplained. Clonal size and the V and J genes are those of that table, whereas D and trimming came from the DNA. The sample table lists about 2,500,000 clones, just over 90% of them with a count of one. The ten largest clones capture more than 0.12% of the sample.

The clonotype originates from a man younger than 35 in good health. The rearrangement joined TRBV5-1 to TRBJ2-1; the central 10 bases match TRBD2. Material: naive CD4+ T cells sorted from blood. Interpreted using the paper, the cell subset or site label stands for: CD45RA+ positively selected. The DNA reads TGCGCCAGCCAAACTAGCGGGATTTCCTACAATGAGCAGTTCTTC. Its coded protein is CASQTSGISYNEQFF.